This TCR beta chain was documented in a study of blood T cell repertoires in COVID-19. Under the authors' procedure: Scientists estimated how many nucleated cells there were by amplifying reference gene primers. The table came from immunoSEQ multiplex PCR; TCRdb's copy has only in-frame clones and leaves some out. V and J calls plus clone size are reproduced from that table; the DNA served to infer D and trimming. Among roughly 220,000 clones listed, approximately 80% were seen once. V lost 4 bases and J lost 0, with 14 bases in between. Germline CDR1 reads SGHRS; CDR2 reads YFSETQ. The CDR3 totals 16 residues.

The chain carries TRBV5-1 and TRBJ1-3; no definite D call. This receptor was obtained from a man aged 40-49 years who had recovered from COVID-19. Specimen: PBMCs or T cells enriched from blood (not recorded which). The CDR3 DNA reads TGCGCCAGCAGCCCGACCGCGGCGAACTCTGGAAACACCATATATTTT. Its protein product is CASSPTAANSGNTIYF. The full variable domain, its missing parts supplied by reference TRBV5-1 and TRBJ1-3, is KAGVTQTPRYLIKTRGQQVTLSCSPISGHRSVSWYQQTPGQGLQFLFEYFSETQRNKGNFPGRFSGRQFSNSRSEMNVSTLELGDSALYLCASSPTAANSGNTIYFGEGSWLTVV.